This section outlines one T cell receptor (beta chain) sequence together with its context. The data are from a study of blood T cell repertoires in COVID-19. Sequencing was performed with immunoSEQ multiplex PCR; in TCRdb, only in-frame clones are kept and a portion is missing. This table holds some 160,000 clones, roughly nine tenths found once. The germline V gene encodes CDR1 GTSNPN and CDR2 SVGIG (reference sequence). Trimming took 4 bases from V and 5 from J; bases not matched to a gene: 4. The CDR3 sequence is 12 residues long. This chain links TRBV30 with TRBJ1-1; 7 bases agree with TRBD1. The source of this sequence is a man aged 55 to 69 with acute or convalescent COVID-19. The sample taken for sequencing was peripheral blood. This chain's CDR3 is CAWIQGITEAFF. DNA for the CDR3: TGTGCCTGGATACAGGGGATTACTGAAGCTTTCTTT. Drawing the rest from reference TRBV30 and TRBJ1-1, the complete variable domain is SQTIHQWPATLVQPVGSPLSLECTVEGTSNPNLYWYRQAAGRGLQLLFYSVGIGQISSEVPQNLSASRPQDRQFILSSKKLLLSDSGFYLCAWIQGITEAFFGQGTRLTVV.